This TCR beta chain was sequenced in a study of blood T cell repertoires in COVID-19. The overall study: Some COVID-19 samples were acute and others convalescent; all came from the United States, Italy and Spain. PBMCs, B-cell-depleted T cells, or T cells were the source of the cDNA or gDNA that made up the material.

Original processing methods: Nucleated cell counts were estimated from reference gene primer amplification. The protocol was immunoSEQ multiplex PCR, while the TCRdb copy is restricted to in-frame clones and leaves out a portion. D and trimming come from the DNA, and the V and J calls and clone size come from that table. The sample lists 110,000 or so clones, about 76% occurring once. The CDR3 loop spans 13 amino acids. V gave up 4 bases and J gave up 12 bases, with 16 bases separating them. This chain uses TRBV12-3 or TRBV12-4 with TRBJ2-4; perhaps TRBD1 as D (6 bases). The clonotype comes from a woman aged 70 to 79 with acute or convalescent COVID-19. Sequenced input: peripheral blood. CDR3 loop: CASSWTQGSGQYF. The CDR3 region has the DNA TGTGCCAGCAGTTGGACCCAGGGGTCTGGTCAGTACTTC.